This T cell receptor (beta chain) derives from a study of blood T cell repertoires in COVID-19. Study-wide background: Sample material is recorded as cDNA or gDNA derived from T cells, B-cell-depleted T cells, or PBMCs.

The germline V gene encodes CDR1 MNHEY and CDR2 SVGAGI. This CDR3 has 16 amino acids. Trimming removed 2 bases from V and 3 bases from J, with 13 bases in between. Authors' processing steps: Counts of nucleated cells, estimated from reference gene primer amplification, were obtained. TCRdb keeps only in-frame clones here, not all; method: immunoSEQ multiplex PCR. V, J and clone size derive from that table, while D and trimming were established from the DNA sequence. The data contain tens of thousands of clones, 75% to 80% of them singletons. Sequenced material: peripheral blood. V and J are TRBV6-5 and TRBJ1-4; D may be TRBD1 (5 bases). The TCR was taken from a man in his 70s with active or convalescent COVID-19. This CDR3 is CASSYGGGVANEKLFF. The CDR3 DNA reads TGTGCCAGCAGTTACGGGGGGGGAGTGGCTAATGAAAAACTGTTTTTT.